A single sample gave rise to the 21 T cell receptor beta chains below, sequenced in a study of T-cell reconstitution after alpha-beta-depleted transplantation in children. The library targeted TCRbeta and was prepared with unique molecular identifiers. TCRdb reprocessed the PCR reads via MiXCR and lists one record per CDR3 protein. The top ten clones hold roughly 40% of a sample with roughly 340,000 distinct CDR3 sequences, 16% of them seen once. The source was PBMCs, mostly from graft donor cells, collected 360 days after TCRalphabeta/CD19-depleted stem cell transplant. These receptors were taken from a male patient aged 2-15 years who had a stem cell transplant for acute lymphoblastic leukemia, so the T cells may come from the graft donor.

This rearrangement joins TRBV20-1 to TRBJ1-6, with no clear D. CDR1 and CDR2 from the germline V gene are DFQATT and SNEGSKA (reference sequence). Trimming pared 3 bases from V and 6 bases from J, leaving 6 bases between. This CDR3 is built from 12 residues. CDR3 sequence reads: CSASRGNSPLHF. As DNA, the CDR3 is TGCAGTGCTAGTCGGGGTAATTCACCCCTCCACTTT.

This chain uses TRBV10-3 with TRBJ1-5; 9 nucleotides agree with TRBD1. The CDR3 runs 15 residues. Germline CDR1 and CDR2: ENHRY and SYGVKD. The J segment lost 0 bases and the V segment lost 11 bases, leaving 8 bases of the junction unmatched. In DNA form, the CDR3 reads TGTGCCTCGCGACAGGGGGGGTATAGCAATCAGCCCCAGCATTTT. Amino acids: CASRQGGYSNQPQHF.

This clonotype was found many times. The V call is TRBV20-1, the J call TRBJ1-4; a possible D gene is TRBD1 (6 bases). The length of the CDR3 is 16 residues. CDR1 and CDR2 from the germline V gene are DFQATT and SNEGSKA (reference sequence). The V end was cut by 0 bases, the J end by 5 bases, with 16 bases between. CDR3 amino acids: CSARDLYRGRNEKLFF. In nucleotides, the CDR3 is TGCAGTGCTAGAGATCTCTATCGGGGGCGAAATGAAAAACTGTTTTTT.

This clonotype was found a few times. The V call is TRBV10-1, the J call TRBJ2-3; a possible D gene is TRBD2 (5 bases). Per germline, CDR1 WNHNN and CDR2 SYGVQD (reference sequence). The CDR3 has 15 amino acids. V was cut by 0 bases and J by 2 bases, with 9 bases left in between. The CDR3 nucleotides are TGCGCCAGCAGTGAGTCGGGGAGATACACAGATACGCAGTATTTT. Its translation: CASSESGRYTDTQYF.

V gene TRBV4-1 combines with J gene TRBJ2-7; D is tentatively TRBD1 or TRBD2 (5 bases each). The V and J ends lost 0 bases and 6 bases respectively, with 12 bases between them. Germline loops: CDR1 MGHRA, CDR2 YSYEKL. The CDR3 extends over 14 amino acids. The CDR3 coding sequence is TGCGCCAGCAGCCAAGAACCCGGGGCCAGCGAGCAGTACTTC. Its protein is CASSQEPGASEQYF.

The V call is TRBV7-9, the J call TRBJ2-7; 11 bases map to TRBD2. Per germline, CDR1 SEHNR and CDR2 FQNEAQ (reference sequence). V was pared by 5 bases and J by 2 bases, with 8 bases of the junction left unmatched. CDR3 size: 16 residues. Here the CDR3 reads CASSPLNSGRAYEQYF. DNA for the CDR3: TGTGCCAGCAGCCCCCTTAATAGCGGGAGGGCCTACGAGCAGTACTTC.

The genes are TRBV28 and TRBJ2-5; 7 bases align to TRBD1. This CDR3 has 12 amino acids. Germline trimming cut 7 bases from V and 3 bases from J; bases unmatched to any gene: 2. From germline, CDR1 is MDHEN and CDR2 SYDVKM. CDR3 residues: CASTGGEETQYF. The CDR3 DNA follows: TGTGCCAGCACAGGGGGAGAAGAGACCCAGTACTTC.

This clonotype was seen at least ten times. The chain is built from TRBV15 and TRBJ2-7; D is ambiguous. The V and J ends lost 2 bases and 0 bases respectively, with 17 bases between them. The CDR3 contains 17 residues. Germline V gene data show CDR1 as LNHNV and CDR2 as YYDKDF (reference sequence). This CDR3 reads CATSRTLSAVSSYEQYF. CDR3 DNA sequence: TGTGCCACCAGCAGAACCCTTTCGGCGGTAAGCTCCTACGAGCAGTACTTC.

This clonotype was counted many times. The V gene is TRBV11-2, the J gene TRBJ1-6; the D gene is possibly TRBD1 (6 bases). Germline CDR1 and CDR2: SGHAT and FQNNGV. This CDR3 comprises 13 residues. V was pared by 4 bases and J by 10 bases, with 11 bases between. CDR3 protein: CASSSTGRSPLHF. CDR3 DNA: TGTGCCAGCAGCTCCACAGGGAGATCACCCCTCCACTTT.

The sample holds many counts of this clonotype. The V call is TRBV21-1, the J call TRBJ2-1; TRBD2, as called in the table, went unchecked against the DNA. TRBV21-1 is a documented pseudogene. This CDR3 spans 17 amino acids. This CDR3 reads CASSKERRSGKGDEQFF. CDR3 bases: TGTGCCAGCAGCAAAGAGCGGCGAAGCGGAAAAGGTGATGAGCAGTTCTTC.

This clonotype was recorded a few times. A junction end diverges from the germline sequence, so it may reflect a read error. This chain links TRBV4-2 with TRBJ1-2, with a possible D match to TRBD1 (6 bases). CDR1 LGHNA and CDR2 YNFKEQ come from the germline V gene. The CDR3 sequence is 11 residues long. CDR3 coding DNA: TGTGCCAGCAGCCAAGGACAGGCTTTCGGCTTC. Translation gives CASSQGQAFGF.

The rearrangement links TRBV6-1 to TRBJ2-5; D is possibly TRBD2 (6 bases). CDR3 length: 15 residues. Trimming removed 7 bases at V and 2 bases at J, with 17 bases between. Germline V gene lookup returns CDR1 MNHNS and CDR2 SASEGT. CDR3 sequence: CASTTTSGRQETQYF. CDR3 bases: TGTGCCAGCACCACCACGTCCGGGAGACAAGAGACCCAGTACTTC.

CDR3 in DNA: TGTGCCAGCAGCGTAGCTCTCTCCGGGAGAGTCTATGAGCAGTTCTTC. Its protein is CASSVALSGRVYEQFF. The V and J genes are TRBV9 and TRBJ2-1; D may be TRBD2 (6 bases). Trimming left V 0 bases short and J 8 bases short, with 18 bases between. Looked up from germline, CDR1 is SGDLS and CDR2 is YYNGEE. The CDR3 loop spans 16 amino acids.

In this sample, this clonotype turned up a few times. The J gene is TRBJ2-1, the V gene TRBV7-9; unclear D gene. CDR1 and CDR2 (germline): SEHNR, FQNEAQ (reference sequence). V dropped 3 bases and J dropped 0 bases, with 12 bases sitting between them. This CDR3 is built from 16 residues. This CDR3 is CASSFGIALSYNEQFF. CDR3 nucleotides: TGTGCCAGCAGCTTCGGAATAGCACTCTCCTACAATGAGCAGTTCTTC. Full variable domain (rest looked up from reference TRBV7-9 and TRBJ2-1): DTGVSQNPRHKITKRGQNVTFRCDPISEHNRLYWYRQTLGQGPEFLTYFQNEAQLEKSRLLSDRFSAERPKGSFSTLEIQRTEQGDSAMYLCASSFGIALSYNEQFFGPGTRLTVL.

The chain carries TRBV7-8 and TRBJ2-1; 8 nucleotides align to TRBD1. Germline assignment: CDR1 SGHVS and CDR2 FQNEAQ. CDR3 length equals 15 residues. J gave up 4 bases and V 5 bases, and 7 bases lay outside the gene matches. This CDR3 is CASSTDRVIYNEQFF. The CDR3 DNA reads TGTGCCAGCAGCACGGACAGGGTCATTTACAATGAGCAGTTCTTC.

The gene calls are TRBV4-1 and TRBJ2-1; TRBD2 aligns across 7 bases. V shed 0 bases, J shed 2 bases, and the junction held 1 base outside the gene matches. The germline gives CDR1 MGHRA, CDR2 YSYEKL. The CDR3 is made up of 15 amino acids. The CDR3 bases are TGCGCCAGCAGCCAAGACGGGAGGCCCTACAATGAGCAGTTCTTC. Its protein product is CASSQDGRPYNEQFF.

The chain joins TRBV20-1 to TRBJ2-5; D gene uncertain. The germline V gene encodes CDR1 DFQATT and CDR2 SNEGSKA (reference sequence). The CDR3 is 15 amino acids. Trimming pared 0 bases from V and 5 bases from J, leaving 16 bases between. CDR3 bases: TGCAGTGCTAGAGATCATTACTGGGGTAGGGAGACCCAGTACTTC. This encodes CSARDHYWGRETQYF.

V usage is TRBV20-1 and J usage is TRBJ1-4; unclear D gene. Germline V gene lookup returns CDR1 DFQATT and CDR2 SNEGSKA (reference sequence). The CDR3 consists of 13 residues. V was trimmed by 5 bases and J by 0 bases, leaving 7 bases between them. As DNA, the CDR3 is TGCAGTGCTCGTACTGCAACTAATGAAAAACTGTTTTTT. The encoded protein is CSARTATNEKLFF.

This clonotype was picked up many times. This rearrangement joins TRBV9 to TRBJ2-1; the D gene is possibly TRBD1 (5 bases). V lost 2 bases to trimming and J lost 6 bases, with 15 bases between them. CDR1 is SGDLS, CDR2 YYNGEE, per germline. CDR3 length: 15 amino acids. The CDR3 reads CASSVDISPPNEQFF. In nucleotides, the CDR3 is TGTGCCAGCAGCGTGGACATCTCTCCCCCCAATGAGCAGTTCTTC.

This clonotype was found a few times. The gene calls are TRBV4-2 and TRBJ2-7, with D maybe TRBD2 (5 bases). CDR1 is LGHNA and CDR2 is YNFKEQ in the germline V gene. The V end lost 0 bases, the J end lost 7 bases, and 16 bases lay between the germline ends. The CDR3 has 15 residues. The CDR3 protein is CASSQDLGLGWEQYF. Here the CDR3 DNA reads TGTGCCAGCAGCCAAGATCTTGGACTCGGGTGGGAGCAGTACTTC.

V usage is TRBV12-3 or TRBV12-4 and J usage is TRBJ1-6; 9 nucleotides line up with TRBD1. This CDR3 is built from 18 residues. The V and J ends lost 3 bases and 10 bases, in that order; junction bases with no gene match: 16. The CDR3 sequence is CASSFGPPGYRGRSPLHF. DNA for the CDR3: TGTGCCAGCAGTTTTGGCCCCCCGGGGTACAGGGGGCGATCACCCCTCCACTTT.